This T cell receptor (beta chain) was identified during a study of cytomegalovirus exposure and HLA in healthy donors. Overall study findings and caveats: The study put some 160 TCR beta chains on its list as cytomegalovirus-associated.

Notes on this clone: Its target is not known.

The repertoire was sequenced with immunoSEQ multiplex PCR; TCRdb's copy has only in-frame clones and lacks some. The sample includes 95,000 to 150,000 clones, around 85% of them seen just once. It was the 120-subject validation cohort, separate from the roughly 700-subject first cohort, to which the donors belonged. This CDR3 comprises 13 residues. The germline V and J ends were trimmed by 5 bases and 3 bases, with 7 bases remaining between them. From germline, CDR1 is SNHLY and CDR2 FYNNEI. This chain uses TRBV2 with TRBJ1-4; no firm D call. This receptor was identified in a woman aged 25-40 years in good health and CMV-seronegative. The sample taken for sequencing was PBMCs. Here the CDR3 DNA reads TGTGCCAGCAGTAATGGAGCTAATGAAAAACTGTTTTTT. Translated, it gives CASSNGANEKLFF.